This TCR beta chain was obtained from a study of cytomegalovirus exposure and HLA in healthy donors. The PCR ran on 60 Vbeta and 13 Jbeta primers. Assay used: immunoSEQ multiplex PCR; TCRdb lists only in-frame clones, some missing. The sample shows about 200,000 clones, and 0.7% to 0.8% sits with its ten largest clones. Germline assignment: CDR1 SQVTM and CDR2 ANQGSEA. Trimming at V came to 4 bases and at J to 7 bases, leaving 8 bases not matched to a gene. The CDR3 length is 13 residues. Sequencing was done on a sample of PBMCs. This sequence joins TRBV29-1 and TRBJ1-2; the match to TRBD1 covers 8 bases. The TCR sequence derives from a boy aged 10-17 years in good health and CMV-seronegative. In DNA form, the CDR3 reads TGCAGCGTTGTGGGCCGGACAGGGACTGGCTACACCTTC. It translates to CSVVGRTGTGYTF. Full variable domain (rest looked up from reference TRBV29-1 and TRBJ1-2): SAVISQKPSRDICQRGTSLTIQCQVDSQVTMMFWYRQQPGQSLTLIATANQGSEATYESGFVIDKFPISRPNLTFSTLTVSNMSPEDSSIYLCSVVGRTGTGYTFGSGTRLTVV.